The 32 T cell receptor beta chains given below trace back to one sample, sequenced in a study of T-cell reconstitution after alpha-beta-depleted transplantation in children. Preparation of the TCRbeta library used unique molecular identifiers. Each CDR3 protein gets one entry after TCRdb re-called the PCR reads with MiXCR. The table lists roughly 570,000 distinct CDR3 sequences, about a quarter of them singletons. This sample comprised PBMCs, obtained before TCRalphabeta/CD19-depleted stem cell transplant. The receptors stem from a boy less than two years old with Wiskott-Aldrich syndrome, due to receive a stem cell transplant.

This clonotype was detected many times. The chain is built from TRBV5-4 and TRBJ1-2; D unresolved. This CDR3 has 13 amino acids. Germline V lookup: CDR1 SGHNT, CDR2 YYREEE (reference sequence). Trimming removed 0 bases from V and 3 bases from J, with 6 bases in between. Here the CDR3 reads CASSLDGDYGYTF. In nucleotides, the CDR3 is TGTGCCAGCAGCTTGGATGGGGACTATGGCTACACCTTC.

CDR3 nucleotide sequence: TGTGCCAGCAGTTTAAGGCTAGCGGGAGTCTCGATGTCCCTCGAGCAGTACTTC. It specifies CASSLRLAGVSMSLEQYF. This chain uses TRBV27 with TRBJ2-7; 10 bases agree with TRBD2. This CDR3 spans 18 amino acids. J gave up 6 bases and V 2 bases, and 16 bases lay outside the gene matches. The germline V gene encodes CDR1 MNHEY and CDR2 SMNVEV (reference sequence).

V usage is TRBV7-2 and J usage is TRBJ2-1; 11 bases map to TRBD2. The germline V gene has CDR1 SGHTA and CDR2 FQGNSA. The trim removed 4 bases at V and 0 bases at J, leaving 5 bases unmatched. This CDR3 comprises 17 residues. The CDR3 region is CASSSGSGRVSYNEQFF. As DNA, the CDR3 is TGTGCCAGCAGCTCCGGTAGCGGGAGGGTCTCCTACAATGAGCAGTTCTTC.

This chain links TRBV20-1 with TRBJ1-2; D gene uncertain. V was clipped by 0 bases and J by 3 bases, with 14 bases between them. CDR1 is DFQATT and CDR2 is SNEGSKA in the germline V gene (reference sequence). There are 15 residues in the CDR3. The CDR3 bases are TGCAGTGCTAGAGATACAGAGGGCAGATACTATGGCTACACCTTC. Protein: CSARDTEGRYYGYTF.

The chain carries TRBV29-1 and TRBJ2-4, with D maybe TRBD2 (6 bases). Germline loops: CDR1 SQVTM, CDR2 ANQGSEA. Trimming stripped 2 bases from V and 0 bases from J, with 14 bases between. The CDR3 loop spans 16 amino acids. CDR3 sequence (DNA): TGCAGCGTTGAATCGGGCTGGGGGGTAGCCAAAAACATTCAGTACTTC. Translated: CSVESGWGVAKNIQYF.

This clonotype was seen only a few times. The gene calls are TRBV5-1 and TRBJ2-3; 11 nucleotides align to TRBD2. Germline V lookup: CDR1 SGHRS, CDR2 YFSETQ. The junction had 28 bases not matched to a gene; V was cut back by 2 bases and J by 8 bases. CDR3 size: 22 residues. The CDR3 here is CASSLFSVSVTRTSGTSGTQYF. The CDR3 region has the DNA TGCGCCAGCAGCTTATTTTCCGTTTCAGTTACGCGAACATCCGGGACTAGCGGTACGCAGTATTTT. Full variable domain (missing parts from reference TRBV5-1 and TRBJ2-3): KAGVTQTPRYLIKTRGQQVTLSCSPISGHRSVSWYQQTPGQGLQFLFEYFSETQRNKGNFPGRFSGRQFSNSRSEMNVSTLELGDSALYLCASSLFSVSVTRTSGTSGTQYFGPGTRLTVL.

The CDR3 DNA sequence: TGCGCCAGCAGCCGTCAGTGGAACACTGAAGCTTTCTTT. Encoded protein: CASSRQWNTEAFF. The V gene is TRBV5-1, the J gene TRBJ1-1; D gene unclear. V was cut by 4 bases and J by 1 base, with 8 bases left in between. In germline, CDR1 is SGHRS, CDR2 YFSETQ. The CDR3 runs to 13 residues.

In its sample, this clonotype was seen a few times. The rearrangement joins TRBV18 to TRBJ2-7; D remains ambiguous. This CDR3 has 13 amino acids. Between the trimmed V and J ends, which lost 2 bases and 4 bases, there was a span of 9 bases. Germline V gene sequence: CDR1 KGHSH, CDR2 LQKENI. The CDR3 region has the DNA TGTGCCAGCTCACCAGCTCTGGCATACGAGCAGTACTTC. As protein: CASSPALAYEQYF. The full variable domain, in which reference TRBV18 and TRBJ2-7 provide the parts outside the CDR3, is NAGVMQNPRHLVRRRGQEARLRCSPMKGHSHVYWYRQLPEEGLKFMVYLQKENIIDESGMPKERFSAEFPKEGPSILRIQQVVRGDSAAYFCASSPALAYEQYFGPGTRLTVT.

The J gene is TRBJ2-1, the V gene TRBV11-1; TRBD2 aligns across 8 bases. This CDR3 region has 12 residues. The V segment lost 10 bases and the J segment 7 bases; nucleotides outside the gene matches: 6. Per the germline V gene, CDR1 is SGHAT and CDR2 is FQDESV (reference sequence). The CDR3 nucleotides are TGTGCCACAGCGGGAGTAGAAAATGAGCAGTTCTTC. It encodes CATAGVENEQFF.

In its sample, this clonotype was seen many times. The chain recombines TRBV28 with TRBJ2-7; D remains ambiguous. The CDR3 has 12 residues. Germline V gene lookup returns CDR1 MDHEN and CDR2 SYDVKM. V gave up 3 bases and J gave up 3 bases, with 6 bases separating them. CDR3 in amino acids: CASSLLNYEQYF. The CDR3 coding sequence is TGTGCCAGCAGTTTGTTAAACTACGAGCAGTACTTC.

The CDR3 region is CASSFLGRGRETQYF. In DNA, the CDR3 is TGCGCCAGCAGCTTTTTGGGCAGAGGGAGGGAGACCCAGTACTTC. V usage is TRBV5-1 and J usage is TRBJ2-5, with D tentatively TRBD2 (6 bases). The CDR3 length is 15 residues. The germline V and J ends were trimmed by 2 bases and 5 bases, with 16 bases remaining between them. Germline V CDR1 and CDR2: SGHRS, YFSETQ.

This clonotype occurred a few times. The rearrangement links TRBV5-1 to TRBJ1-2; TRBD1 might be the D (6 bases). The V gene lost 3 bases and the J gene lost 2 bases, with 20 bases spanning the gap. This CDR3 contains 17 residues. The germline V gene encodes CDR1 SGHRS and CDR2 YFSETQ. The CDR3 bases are TGCGCCAGCAGCTCGCTGGGAAGGGACACCGAAAACTATGGCTACACCTTC. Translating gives CASSSLGRDTENYGYTF. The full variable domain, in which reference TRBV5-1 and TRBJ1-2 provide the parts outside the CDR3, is KAGVTQTPRYLIKTRGQQVTLSCSPISGHRSVSWYQQTPGQGLQFLFEYFSETQRNKGNFPGRFSGRQFSNSRSEMNVSTLELGDSALYLCASSSLGRDTENYGYTFGSGTRLTVV.

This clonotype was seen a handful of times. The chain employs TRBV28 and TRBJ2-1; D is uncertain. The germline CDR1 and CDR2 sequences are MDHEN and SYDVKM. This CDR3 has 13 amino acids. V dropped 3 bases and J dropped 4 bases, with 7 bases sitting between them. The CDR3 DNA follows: TGTGCCAGCAGTTTTGGGAATTACAATGAGCAGTTCTTC. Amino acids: CASSFGNYNEQFF.

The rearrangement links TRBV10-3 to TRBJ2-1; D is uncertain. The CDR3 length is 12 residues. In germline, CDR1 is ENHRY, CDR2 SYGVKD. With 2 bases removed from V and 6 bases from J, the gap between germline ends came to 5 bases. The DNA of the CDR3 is TGTGCCATCAGTGAGAGAAGCAATGAGCAGTTCTTC. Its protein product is CAISERSNEQFF.

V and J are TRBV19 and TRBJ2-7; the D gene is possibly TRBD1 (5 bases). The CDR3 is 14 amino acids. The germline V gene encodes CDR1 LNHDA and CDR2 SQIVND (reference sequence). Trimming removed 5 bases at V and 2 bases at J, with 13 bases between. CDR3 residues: CASSGPTGPYEQYF. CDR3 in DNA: TGTGCCAGTAGTGGTCCTACAGGCCCCTACGAGCAGTACTTC.

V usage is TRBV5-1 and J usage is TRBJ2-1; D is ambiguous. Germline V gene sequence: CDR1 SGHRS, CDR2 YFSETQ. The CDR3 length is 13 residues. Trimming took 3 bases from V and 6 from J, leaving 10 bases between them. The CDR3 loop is CASSWKIANEQFF. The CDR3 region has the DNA TGCGCCAGCAGCTGGAAAATAGCCAATGAGCAGTTCTTC.

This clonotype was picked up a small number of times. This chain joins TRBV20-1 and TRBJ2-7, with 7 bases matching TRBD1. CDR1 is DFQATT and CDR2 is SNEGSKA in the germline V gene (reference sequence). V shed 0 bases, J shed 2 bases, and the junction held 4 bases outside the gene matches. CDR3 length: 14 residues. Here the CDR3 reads CSAREGTVTYEQYF. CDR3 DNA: TGCAGTGCTAGAGAAGGGACAGTTACCTACGAGCAGTACTTC.

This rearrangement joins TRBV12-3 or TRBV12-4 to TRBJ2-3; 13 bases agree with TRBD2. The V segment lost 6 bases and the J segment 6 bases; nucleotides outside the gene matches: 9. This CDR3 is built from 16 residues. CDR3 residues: CASRIGTSGMRDTQYF. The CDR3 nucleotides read TGTGCCAGCAGGATCGGGACTAGCGGGATGAGGGATACGCAGTATTTT.

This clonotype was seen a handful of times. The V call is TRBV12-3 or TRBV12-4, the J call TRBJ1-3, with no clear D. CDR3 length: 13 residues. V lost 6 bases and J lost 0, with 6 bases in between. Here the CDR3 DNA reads TGTGCCAGCAGCCTTTACTCTGGAAACACCATATATTTT. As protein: CASSLYSGNTIYF.

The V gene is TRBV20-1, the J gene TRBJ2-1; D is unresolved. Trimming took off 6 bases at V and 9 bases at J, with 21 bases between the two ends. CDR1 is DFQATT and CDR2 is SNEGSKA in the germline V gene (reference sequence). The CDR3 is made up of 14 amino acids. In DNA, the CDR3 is TGCAGTGCCCGGACCGGTATGGGGTTGGGTGAGCAGTTCTTC. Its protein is CSARTGMGLGEQFF.

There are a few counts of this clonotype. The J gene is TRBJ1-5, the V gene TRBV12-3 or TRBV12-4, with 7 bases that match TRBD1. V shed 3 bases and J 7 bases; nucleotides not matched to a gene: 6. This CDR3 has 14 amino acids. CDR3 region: CASSFLTGRQPQHF. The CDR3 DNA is TGTGCCAGCAGTTTTTTGACAGGGCGCCAGCCCCAGCATTTT.

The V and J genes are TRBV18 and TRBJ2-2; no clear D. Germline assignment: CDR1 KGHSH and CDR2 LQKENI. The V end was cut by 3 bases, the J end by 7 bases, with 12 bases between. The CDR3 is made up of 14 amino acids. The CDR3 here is CASSPMIAGGELFF. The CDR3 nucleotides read TGTGCCAGCTCACCGATGATAGCCGGCGGGGAGCTGTTTTTT.

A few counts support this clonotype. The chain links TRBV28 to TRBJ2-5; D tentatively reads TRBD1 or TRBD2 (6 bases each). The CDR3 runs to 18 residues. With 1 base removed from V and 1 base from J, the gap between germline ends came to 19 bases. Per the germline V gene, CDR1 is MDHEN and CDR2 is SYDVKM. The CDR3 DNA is TGTGCCAGCAGTTTATACGGGGTGGGCAGGGGACTCCAAGAGACCCAGTACTTC. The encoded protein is CASSLYGVGRGLQETQYF.

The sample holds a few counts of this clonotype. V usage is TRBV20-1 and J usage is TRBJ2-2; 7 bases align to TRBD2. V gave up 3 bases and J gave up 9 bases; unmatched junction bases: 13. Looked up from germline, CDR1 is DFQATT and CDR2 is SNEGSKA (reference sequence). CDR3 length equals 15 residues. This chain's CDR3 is CSARPLAVRGRELFF. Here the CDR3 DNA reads TGCAGTGCTAGGCCCCTAGCGGTGCGGGGCCGGGAGCTGTTTTTT.

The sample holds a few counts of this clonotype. CDR3 sequence reads: CATSREGDQPQHF. The DNA of the CDR3 is TGTGCCACCAGCAGAGAGGGGGATCAGCCCCAGCATTTT. J is TRBJ1-5 and V is TRBV15; D is possibly TRBD1 (5 bases). Germline assignment: CDR1 LNHNV and CDR2 YYDKDF (reference sequence). The CDR3 sequence is 13 residues long. Trimming left V 0 bases short and J 5 bases short, with 5 bases between.

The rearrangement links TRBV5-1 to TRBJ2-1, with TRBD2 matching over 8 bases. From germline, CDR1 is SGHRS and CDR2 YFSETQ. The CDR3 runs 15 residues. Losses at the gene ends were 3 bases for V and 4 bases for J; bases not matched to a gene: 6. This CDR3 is CASSWEREKYNEQFF. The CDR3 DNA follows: TGCGCCAGCAGCTGGGAGCGGGAGAAATACAATGAGCAGTTCTTC.

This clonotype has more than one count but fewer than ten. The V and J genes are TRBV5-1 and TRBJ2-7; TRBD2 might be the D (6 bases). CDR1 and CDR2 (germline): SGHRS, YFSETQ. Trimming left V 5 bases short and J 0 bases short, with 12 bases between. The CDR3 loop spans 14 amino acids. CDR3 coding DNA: TGCGCCAGCAGATCTCTAGCGTACTCCTACGAGCAGTACTTC. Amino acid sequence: CASRSLAYSYEQYF.

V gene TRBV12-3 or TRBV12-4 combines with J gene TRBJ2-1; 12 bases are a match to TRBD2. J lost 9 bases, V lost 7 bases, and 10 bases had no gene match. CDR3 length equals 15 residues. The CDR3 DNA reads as TGTGCCAGCAACGATGCTAGCGGGAGGGCCAGTGAGCAGTTCTTC. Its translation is CASNDASGRASEQFF.

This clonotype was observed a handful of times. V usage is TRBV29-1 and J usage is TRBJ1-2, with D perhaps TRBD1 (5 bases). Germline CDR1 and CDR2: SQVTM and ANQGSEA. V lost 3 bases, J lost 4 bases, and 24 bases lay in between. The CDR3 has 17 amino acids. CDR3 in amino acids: CSVERRQGDPTFYGYTF. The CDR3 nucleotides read TGCAGCGTTGAGAGGAGGCAGGGCGACCCTACTTTCTATGGCTACACCTTC.

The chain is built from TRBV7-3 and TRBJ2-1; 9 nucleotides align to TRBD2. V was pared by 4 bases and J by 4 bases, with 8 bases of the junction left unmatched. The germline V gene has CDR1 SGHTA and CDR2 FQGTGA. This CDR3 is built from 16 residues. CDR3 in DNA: TGTGCCAGCAGCTCACAAGCGGGAGGAGCTTACAATGAGCAGTTCTTC. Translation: CASSSQAGGAYNEQFF.

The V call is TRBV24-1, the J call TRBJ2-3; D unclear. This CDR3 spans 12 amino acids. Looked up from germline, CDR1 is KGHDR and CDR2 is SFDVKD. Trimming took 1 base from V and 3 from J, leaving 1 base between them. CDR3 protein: CATSDFTDTQYF. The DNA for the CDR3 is TGTGCCACCAGTGATTTTACAGATACGCAGTATTTT.

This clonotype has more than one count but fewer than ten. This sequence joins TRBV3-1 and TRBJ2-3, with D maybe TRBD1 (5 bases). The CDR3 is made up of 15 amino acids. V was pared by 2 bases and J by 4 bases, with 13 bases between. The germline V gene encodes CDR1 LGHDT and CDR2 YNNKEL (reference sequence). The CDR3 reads CASSQRGSQPDTQYF. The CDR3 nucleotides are TGTGCCAGCAGCCAAAGGGGATCTCAACCAGATACGCAGTATTTT.